This TCR beta chain comes out of a study of blood T cell repertoires in COVID-19. Study summary: Sources were T cells, B-cell-depleted T cells, or PBMCs; the material itself was cDNA or gDNA.

Here immunoSEQ multiplex PCR was the method, and the copy in TCRdb shows in-frame clones only, minus some. The sample has roughly 250,000 clones; around 90% are singletons. The sample taken for sequencing was PBMCs or T cells enriched from blood (not recorded which). This receptor was taken from a woman aged 25 to 45 with acute COVID-19.

CDR3 region: CASSLPAGAGETQYF. The CDR3 bases are TGTGCCAGCTCACTACCAGCGGGAGCGGGGGAGACCCAGTACTTC. The chain combines TRBV18 with TRBJ2-5; TRBD2 aligns across 8 bases. The CDR3 covers 15 residues. J gave up 5 bases and V 4 bases, and 9 bases lay outside the gene matches. Germline CDR1 is KGHSH and CDR2 is LQKENI.